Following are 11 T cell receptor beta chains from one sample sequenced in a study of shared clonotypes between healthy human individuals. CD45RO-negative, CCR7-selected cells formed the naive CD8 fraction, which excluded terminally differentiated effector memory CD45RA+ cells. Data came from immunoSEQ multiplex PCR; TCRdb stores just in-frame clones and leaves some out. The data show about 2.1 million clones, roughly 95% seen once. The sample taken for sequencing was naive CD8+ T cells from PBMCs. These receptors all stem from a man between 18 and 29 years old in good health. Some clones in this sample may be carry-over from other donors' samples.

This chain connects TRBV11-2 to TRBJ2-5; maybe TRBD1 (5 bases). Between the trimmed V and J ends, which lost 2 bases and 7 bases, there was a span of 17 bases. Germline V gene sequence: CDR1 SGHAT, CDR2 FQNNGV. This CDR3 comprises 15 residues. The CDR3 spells CASSLRTTAYGTQYF. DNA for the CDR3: TGTGCCAGCAGCTTACGGACGACAGCGTATGGGACCCAGTACTTC.

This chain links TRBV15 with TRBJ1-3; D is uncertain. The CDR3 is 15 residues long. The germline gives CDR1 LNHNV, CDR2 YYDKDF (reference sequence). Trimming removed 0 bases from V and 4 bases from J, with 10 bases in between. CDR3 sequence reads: CATSRDLGRGNTIYF. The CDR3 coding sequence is TGTGCCACCAGCAGAGATCTGGGTCGGGGAAACACCATATATTTT.

In DNA form, the CDR3 reads TGTGCCACCAGCAATGTCAATCAGCCCCAGCATTTT. Amino acids: CATSNVNQPQHF. The rearrangement uses TRBV15 and TRBJ1-5; D is unclear. Trimming left V 4 bases short and J 3 bases short, with 4 bases between. Germline-derived CDR1 and CDR2 are LNHNV and YYDKDF (reference sequence). This CDR3 is built from 12 residues.

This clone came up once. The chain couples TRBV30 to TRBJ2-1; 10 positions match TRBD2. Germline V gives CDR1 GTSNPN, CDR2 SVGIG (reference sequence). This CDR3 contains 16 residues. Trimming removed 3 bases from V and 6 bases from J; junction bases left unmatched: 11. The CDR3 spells CAWSGSLAGAFNEQFF. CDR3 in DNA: TGTGCCTGGAGCGGGAGCCTAGCGGGAGCTTTCAATGAGCAGTTCTTC.

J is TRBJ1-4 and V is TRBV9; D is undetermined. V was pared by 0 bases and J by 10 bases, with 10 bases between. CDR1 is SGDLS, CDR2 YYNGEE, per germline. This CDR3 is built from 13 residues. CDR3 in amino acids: CASSVAQGGKLFF. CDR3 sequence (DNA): TGTGCCAGCAGCGTAGCCCAAGGAGGAAAACTGTTTTTT.

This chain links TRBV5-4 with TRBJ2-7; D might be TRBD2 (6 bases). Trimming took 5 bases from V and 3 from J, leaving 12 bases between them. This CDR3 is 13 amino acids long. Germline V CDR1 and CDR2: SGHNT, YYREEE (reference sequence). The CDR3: CASSSRDIYEQYF. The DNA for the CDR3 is TGTGCCAGCAGTTCGCGGGATATCTACGAGCAGTACTTC.

CDR3 in DNA: TGTGCCAGTAGTATTACCAGACAGGGTAGAAGAAACACCGGGGAGCTGTTTTTT. Encoded protein: CASSITRQGRRNTGELFF. This chain links TRBV19 with TRBJ2-2; 7 bases align to TRBD1. The CDR3 length is 18 residues. CDR1 is LNHDA and CDR2 is SQIVND in the germline V gene (reference sequence). Unmatched junction bases numbered 12, after V lost 3 bases and J lost 2 bases. The full variable domain, completed using reference TRBV19 and TRBJ2-2, is DGGITQSPKYLFRKEGQNVTLSCEQNLNHDAMYWYRQDPGQGLRLIYYSQIVNDFQKGDIAEGYSVSREKKESFPLTVTSAQKNPTAFYLCASSITRQGRRNTGELFFGEGSRLTVL.

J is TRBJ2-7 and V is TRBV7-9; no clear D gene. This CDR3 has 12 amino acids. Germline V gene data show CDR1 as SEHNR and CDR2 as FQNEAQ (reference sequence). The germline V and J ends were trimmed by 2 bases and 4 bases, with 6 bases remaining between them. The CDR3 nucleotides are TGTGCCAGCAGCTTATTCCCTTACGAGCAGTACTTC. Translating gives CASSLFPYEQYF.

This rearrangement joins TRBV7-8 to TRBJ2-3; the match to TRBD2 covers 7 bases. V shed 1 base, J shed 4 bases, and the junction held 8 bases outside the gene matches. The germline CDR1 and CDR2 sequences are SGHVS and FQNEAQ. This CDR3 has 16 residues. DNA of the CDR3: TGTGCCAGCAGCTTAGTTTGGGGGGGTGCCGCAGATACGCAGTATTTT. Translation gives CASSLVWGGAADTQYF.

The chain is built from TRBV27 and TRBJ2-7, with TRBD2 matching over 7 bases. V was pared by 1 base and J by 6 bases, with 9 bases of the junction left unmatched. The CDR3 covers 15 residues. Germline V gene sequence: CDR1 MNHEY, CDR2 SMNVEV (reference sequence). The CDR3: CASSLYPGGSGEQYF. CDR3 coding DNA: TGTGCCAGCAGTTTATATCCGGGGGGAAGCGGCGAGCAGTACTTC.

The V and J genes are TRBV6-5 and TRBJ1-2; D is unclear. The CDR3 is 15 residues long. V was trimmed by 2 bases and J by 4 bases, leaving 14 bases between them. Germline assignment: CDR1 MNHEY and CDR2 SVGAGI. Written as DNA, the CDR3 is TGTGCCAGCAGTTACACGCGGAATGCTGGCTATGGCTACACCTTC. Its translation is CASSYTRNAGYGYTF.